The T cell receptor beta chain described here comes from a study of blood T cell repertoires in COVID-19. In the source study's methods: Cell counts per sample came from amplifying reference gene primers. Profiling relied on immunoSEQ multiplex PCR, and the TCRdb table lists in-frame clones only, not all of them. V and J calls and clone size follow that table, whereas D and trimming were derived from the DNA. Found here are fewer than 200,000 clones, roughly 79% of them singletons; the top ten hold about 20%. The CDR3 has 15 residues. Trimming cost V 6 bases and J 4 bases; bases outside gene matches: 10. The germline V gene has CDR1 MRHNA and CDR2 SNTAGT. This clone showed up just once.

This receptor was obtained from a woman older than 75 with acute or convalescent COVID-19. Sequencing was performed on peripheral blood. The chain recombines TRBV6-4 with TRBJ1-1, with TRBD1 matching 8 bases. The CDR3 DNA reads as TGTGCCAGCAGGTTGAACAGGGGGTATACCACTGAAGCTTTCTTT. This gives the protein CASRLNRGYTTEAFF.